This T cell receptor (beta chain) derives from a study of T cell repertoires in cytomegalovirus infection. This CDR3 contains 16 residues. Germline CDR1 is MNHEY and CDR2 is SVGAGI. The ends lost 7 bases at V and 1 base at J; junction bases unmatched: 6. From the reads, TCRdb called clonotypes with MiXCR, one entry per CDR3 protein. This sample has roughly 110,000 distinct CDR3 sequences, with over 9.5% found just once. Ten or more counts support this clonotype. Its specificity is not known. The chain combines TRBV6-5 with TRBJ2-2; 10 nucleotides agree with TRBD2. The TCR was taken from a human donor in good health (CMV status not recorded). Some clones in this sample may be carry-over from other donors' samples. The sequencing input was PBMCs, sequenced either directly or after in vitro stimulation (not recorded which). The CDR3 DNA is TGTGCCAGCACCCGAGGACTAGCGGTGAACACCGGGGAGCTGTTTTTT. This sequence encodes CASTRGLAVNTGELFF.